The TCR beta chain described here comes from a study of tumor and adjacent non-tumor tissue in lung cancer. Study context: Histology: about a dozen adenocarcinoma, a couple of squamous cell carcinoma, 1 small cell lung cancer. Approximately 4 million productive TCRbeta reads were obtained per sample on average. The study's findings and limits: Significantly higher TCR diversity was found in tumor than normal lung. In normal lung, the top 100 clones were significantly more dominant than in tumor.

Three rounds of nested PCR, following a modified ARM-PCR protocol, produced the TCRbeta library. One entry per CDR3 protein, called by TCRdb with MiXCR from the multiplex PCR reads. The table shows more than 85,000 distinct CDR3 sequences, with 65% occurring only once. Per the germline V gene, CDR1 is SQVTM and CDR2 is ANQGSEA. This CDR3 is built from 14 residues. The template was RNA from unsorted bulk tissue. Distant lung tissue was collected more than 3 cm away from the tumor edge. Comments on this clonotype: What it binds is not known. At one end the junction does not follow the germline gene, possibly because of a read error.

The sequenced material came from distant non-tumor lung tissue. The chain links TRBV29-1 to TRBJ2-7; 7 bases agree with TRBD2. The origin of this receptor is a young man with non-small cell lung cancer. The CDR3: CSVGDPRGDYDQYF. DNA of the CDR3: TGCAGCGTTGGGGACCCCCGTGGGGACTACGACCAGTACTTC.